These 26 T cell receptor beta chains were all obtained from the same sample, sequenced in a study of shared clonotypes between healthy human individuals. Data came from immunoSEQ multiplex PCR; TCRdb stores just in-frame clones and leaves some out. The repertoire holds about 2 million clones, with around 96% as singletons. The naive CD8 population came from CD45RO-negative cells selected for CCR7, without terminally differentiated effector memory CD45RA+ cells. The material sequenced was naive CD8+ T cells sorted from blood. All receptors derive from a man younger than 35 in good health.

The chain recombines TRBV11-2 with TRBJ2-7; TRBD2 aligns across 12 bases. This CDR3 region has 17 residues. Trimming took 1 base from V and 3 from J; bases not matched to a gene: 7. The germline CDR1 and CDR2 sequences are SGHAT and FQNNGV. The CDR3 nucleotides are TGTGCCAGCAGCTTAGGTGGTGGACTAGCGGGAATCTACGAGCAGTACTTC. This codes for CASSLGGGLAGIYEQYF.

The rearrangement joins TRBV6-1 to TRBJ2-3, with D perhaps matching TRBD2 (6 bases). CDR1 MNHNS and CDR2 SASEGT come from the germline V gene. This CDR3 comprises 13 residues. Trimming cost V 8 bases and J 5 bases, with 14 bases left between them. The CDR3 DNA follows: TGTGCCAGCTTCTGGCAGGGAGGAGATACGCAGTATTTT. This encodes CASFWQGGDTQYF.

The chain recombines TRBV2 with TRBJ2-1, with D perhaps TRBD2 (6 bases). The CDR3 has 12 residues. The germline V and J ends were trimmed by 4 bases and 8 bases, with 9 bases remaining between them. Germline lookup yields CDR1 SNHLY and CDR2 FYNNEI. Here the CDR3 DNA reads TGTGCCAGCAGTGGACTAGATGATGAGCAGTTCTTC. Translated: CASSGLDDEQFF.

The chain is built from TRBV6-6 and TRBJ2-7; TRBD1 matches at 7 bases. Trimming took 5 bases from V and 6 from J; bases not matched to a gene: 7. The germline V gene encodes CDR1 MNHNY and CDR2 SVGAGI (reference sequence). CDR3 length: 13 amino acids. The CDR3 reads CASSGLQGTEQYF. In nucleotides, the CDR3 is TGTGCCAGCAGTGGTCTACAGGGGACCGAGCAGTACTTC.

This clone came up once. The chain employs TRBV29-1 and TRBJ1-4, with D perhaps matching TRBD1 (5 bases). The germline V gene encodes CDR1 SQVTM and CDR2 ANQGSEA. Trimming cost V 5 bases and J 7 bases, with 11 bases left between them. The CDR3 runs 12 residues. The CDR3 DNA is TGCAGCGTTTACCAGGGCGGTGAAAAACTGTTTTTT. This encodes CSVYQGGEKLFF. Full variable domain (rest looked up from reference TRBV29-1 and TRBJ1-4): SAVISQKPSRDICQRGTSLTIQCQVDSQVTMMFWYRQQPGQSLTLIATANQGSEATYESGFVIDKFPISRPNLTFSTLTVSNMSPEDSSIYLCSVYQGGEKLFFGSGTQLSVL.

The sample holds a few counts of this clone. The chain employs TRBV13 and TRBJ2-7; TRBD1 is a possible D gene (5 bases). Trimming removed 5 bases from V and 7 bases from J, with 15 bases in between. Per germline, CDR1 PRHDT and CDR2 FYEKMQ (reference sequence). This CDR3 contains 13 residues. The DNA for the CDR3 is TGTGCCAGCAGCACGCACCCAGGGCCTGAGCAGTACTTC. It encodes CASSTHPGPEQYF.

To note about this clone: The identical CDR3 is also encoded by other nucleotide sequences in the sample. The CDR3 is CASSLGGSPLHF. Written as DNA, the CDR3 is TGTGCCAGCAGTTTGGGGGGCTCACCCCTCCACTTT. V usage is TRBV27 and J usage is TRBJ1-6; perhaps TRBD1 as D (6 bases). V was clipped by 3 bases and J by 10 bases, with 7 bases between them. CDR1 MNHEY and CDR2 SMNVEV come from the germline V gene (reference sequence). CDR3 length equals 12 residues.

V gene TRBV7-2 combines with J gene TRBJ2-7; D ambiguous. Trimming left V 0 bases short and J 4 bases short, with 7 bases between. The germline V gene encodes CDR1 SGHTA and CDR2 FQGNSA. This CDR3 spans 13 amino acids. This CDR3 is CASSLAMGYEQYF. The DNA of the CDR3 is TGTGCCAGCAGCTTAGCGATGGGTTACGAGCAGTACTTC.

The genes are TRBV12-5 and TRBJ2-7; D is unclear. Between the trimmed V and J ends, which lost 1 base and 4 bases, there was a span of 5 bases. CDR1 and CDR2 from the germline V gene are LGHNT and FRNRAP. The CDR3 is 12 amino acids. CDR3 region: CASGLGKYEQYF. The CDR3 DNA follows: TGTGCTAGTGGTTTGGGGAAGTACGAGCAGTACTTC.

J is TRBJ2-3 and V is TRBV7-6; D is perhaps TRBD2 (5 bases). The V gene's germline CDR1 is SGHVS and CDR2 FNYEAQ. The CDR3 has 16 amino acids. Trimming pared 5 bases from V and 0 bases from J, leaving 15 bases between. CDR3 DNA sequence: TGTGCCAGCAGCCTCCGGGGATGGCCTAGCACAGATACGCAGTATTTT. Encoded protein: CASSLRGWPSTDTQYF.

The chain couples TRBV10-2 to TRBJ2-7, with a tentative D call TRBD1 (7 bases). Germline lookup yields CDR1 WSHSY and CDR2 SAAADI. The CDR3 sequence is 14 residues long. V lost 7 bases, J lost 4 bases, and 17 bases lay in between. CDR3 residues: CASMGWQGGYEQYF. Here the CDR3 DNA reads TGCGCCAGCATGGGGTGGCAGGGGGGTTACGAGCAGTACTTC.

For this clone: Other DNA sequences from this sample encode an identical CDR3 as well. The V gene is TRBV27, the J gene TRBJ2-7; D tentatively fits TRBD1 or TRBD2 (6 bases each). The V gene lost 1 base and the J gene lost 2 bases, with 9 bases spanning the gap. The CDR3 is made up of 14 amino acids. The germline CDR1 and CDR2 sequences are MNHEY and SMNVEV (reference sequence). CDR3 loop: CASSLLGGPYEQYF. CDR3 bases: TGTGCCAGCAGTTTATTGGGGGGCCCCTACGAGCAGTACTTC.

V and J are TRBV10-3 and TRBJ2-1; TRBD2 matches 13 bases. CDR1 and CDR2 from the germline V gene are ENHRY and SYGVKD. This CDR3 has 19 residues. The trim removed 3 bases at V and 1 base at J, leaving 9 bases unmatched. In nucleotides, the CDR3 is TGTGCCATCAGTGACCCTCCCCAGACTAGCGGGGGGTCCTACAATGAGCAGTTCTTC. Translation: CAISDPPQTSGGSYNEQFF.

The chain carries TRBV27 and TRBJ2-7; D gene ambiguous. The CDR3 has 14 residues. V was clipped by 6 bases and J by 3 bases, with 15 bases between them. Looked up from germline, CDR1 is MNHEY and CDR2 is SMNVEV (reference sequence). CDR3 DNA: TGTGCCAGCAGCTACACTGGACCCGGCTACGAGCAGTACTTC. Amino acid sequence: CASSYTGPGYEQYF.

The rearrangement links TRBV11-2 to TRBJ2-7; perhaps TRBD1 as D (5 bases). V was pared by 3 bases and J by 3 bases, with 18 bases between. This CDR3 is built from 16 residues. Looked up from germline, CDR1 is SGHAT and CDR2 is FQNNGV. The DNA of the CDR3 is TGTGCCAGCAGCTTGGGCCAGGGCTCAACCCTCTACGAGCAGTACTTC. Translated, it gives CASSLGQGSTLYEQYF.

The genes are TRBV4-3 and TRBJ2-2, with 11 bases fitting TRBD2. CDR3 length: 18 residues. J gave up 6 bases and V 2 bases, and 11 bases lay outside the gene matches. CDR1 and CDR2 from the germline V gene are LGHNA and YSLEER. CDR3 in amino acids: CASSQSLLAGVAAGELFF. The CDR3 DNA reads TGCGCCAGCAGCCAATCGTTACTAGCGGGAGTTGCCGCCGGGGAGCTGTTTTTT.

On this clone itself: The junction and the germline gene differ at one end; a read error may be behind it. This rearrangement joins TRBV10-1 to TRBJ2-7; D uncertain. Looked up from germline, CDR1 is WNHNN and CDR2 is SYGVQD (reference sequence). The CDR3 has 14 residues. The CDR3 DNA reads as TGCGCCAGCAGTGAGTCCCTCCAGCCTCACGAACAGTACTTC. Protein: CASSESLQPHEQYF.

There are a few counts of this clone. This rearrangement joins TRBV2 to TRBJ1-1, with 7 bases fitting TRBD1. The CDR3 covers 13 residues. Trimming at V came to 5 bases and at J to 4 bases, leaving 4 bases not matched to a gene. Germline V gene lookup returns CDR1 SNHLY and CDR2 FYNNEI. The CDR3 nucleotides read TGTGCCAGCAGTCCCGACAGGGCCACTGAAGCTTTCTTT. As protein: CASSPDRATEAFF.

The rearrangement uses TRBV10-2 and TRBJ1-1, with no clear D. CDR3 length: 15 residues. Germline V lookup: CDR1 WSHSY, CDR2 SAAADI. The V gene lost 6 bases and the J gene lost 2 bases, with 16 bases spanning the gap. CDR3 bases: TGCGCCAGCAGCCCTTTGAGGGATTTTAACACTGAAGCTTTCTTT. It translates to CASSPLRDFNTEAFF.

The count of this clone is one. The chain uses TRBV11-2 and TRBJ2-7, with a tentative D call TRBD2 (6 bases). The CDR3 sequence is 14 residues long. Trimming removed 2 bases from V and 6 bases from J, with 14 bases in between. Germline CDR1 reads SGHAT; CDR2 reads FQNNGV. The CDR3 sequence is CASSLTPRGPEQYF. CDR3 DNA sequence: TGTGCCAGCAGCTTAACGCCGCGGGGCCCCGAGCAGTACTTC.

This clone has only one observation. The chain joins TRBV7-9 to TRBJ2-7, with D perhaps matching TRBD2 (6 bases). V lost 4 bases and J lost 4, with 11 bases in between. This CDR3 region has 13 residues. The germline CDR1 and CDR2 sequences are SEHNR and FQNEAQ (reference sequence). The CDR3 loop reads CASSWDGGYEQYF. The DNA for the CDR3 is TGTGCCAGCAGCTGGGACGGAGGGTACGAGCAGTACTTC.

This chain joins TRBV7-9 and TRBJ2-5; 7 bases are shared with TRBD2. Germline V lookup: CDR1 SEHNR, CDR2 FQNEAQ (reference sequence). V was pared by 5 bases and J by 0 bases, with 9 bases of the junction left unmatched. CDR3 length equals 16 residues. The CDR3 DNA reads TGTGCCAGCAGCCCAGCTGGGGGGGAGTACCAAGAGACCCAGTACTTC. Protein: CASSPAGGEYQETQYF.

The chain is built from TRBV9 and TRBJ2-7; TRBD2 matches 10 bases. The CDR3 has 15 amino acids. V trimming: 0 bases; J trimming: 5 bases; junction bases outside the gene matches: 5. Germline CDR1 SGDLS, CDR2 YYNGEE. CDR3 in DNA: TGTGCCAGCAGCGTAGATGCTAGCGGGAGAGACGAGCAGTACTTC. Its translation is CASSVDASGRDEQYF.

Of note for this clone: Different DNA sequences within this sample yield the same CDR3. This sequence joins TRBV7-6 and TRBJ2-1; TRBD1 matches at 9 bases. This CDR3 has 15 residues. Germline assignment: CDR1 SGHVS and CDR2 FNYEAQ. V gave up 1 base and J gave up 3 bases; unmatched junction bases: 1. The CDR3, as DNA: TGTGCCAGCAGCTTAGGACAGGGGGTCTACAATGAGCAGTTCTTC. It yields the protein CASSLGQGVYNEQFF.

CDR3 residues: CASSLTRQGNTGELFF. The CDR3 nucleotides read TGCGCCAGCAGCTTGACCCGACAGGGGAACACCGGGGAGCTGTTTTTT. The chain couples TRBV5-1 to TRBJ2-2; TRBD1 matches 7 bases. The V gene end was trimmed by 1 base and the J gene end by 1 base; junction bases not matched to a gene: 4. CDR3 length: 16 amino acids. Germline-derived CDR1 and CDR2 are SGHRS and YFSETQ.

V is TRBV7-8 and J is TRBJ1-5, with a tentative D call TRBD1 (5 bases). Germline V CDR1 and CDR2: SGHVS, FQNEAQ. Trimming took off 5 bases at V and 9 bases at J, with 26 bases between the two ends. CDR3 length equals 17 residues. In DNA, the CDR3 is TGTGCCAGCAGCCTGAACTCTGGGGCAGCAGGAAGGTGGCCCCAGCATTTT. It specifies CASSLNSGAAGRWPQHF.